These T cell receptor beta chains were read from a single sample in a study of OX40 agonist ivuxolimab in advanced cancers. Only in-frame clones appear in the TCRdb table, and some are missing; sequencing was by immunoSEQ multiplex PCR. This table has about 24,000 clones, over 75% appearing once. Source: CD4+ or CD8+ T cells sorted from blood, taken in a trial of the OX40 agonist ivuxolimab. The receptor set was obtained from an adult with an advanced solid tumor such as melanoma, head and neck, liver or kidney cancer. CDR3s include the opening cysteine and the closing phenylalanine or tryptophan. The order of the fields is D gene, V gene, clone size, J gene, CDR3 DNA, CDR3 protein. D genes are given only for firm matches. Clone size is stated in some rows and not others, as once, few, many or a class when expanded.

D gene: TRBD1; V gene: TRBV19; clone size: -; J gene: TRBJ1-3; CDR3 DNA: TGTGCCAGTAGCCAGAAGTCCCGGGACAGGGCGGGACGGGGAACCATATATTTT; CDR3 protein: CASSQKSRDRAGRGTIYF
D gene: -; V gene: TRBV7-2; clone size: -; J gene: TRBJ1-5; CDR3 DNA: TGTGCCAGCAGCACGGTTTTAAATCAGCCCCAGCATTTT; CDR3 protein: CASSTVLNQPQHF
D gene: -; V gene: TRBV4-1; clone size: -; J gene: TRBJ1-1; CDR3 DNA: TGCGCCAGCAGCCCTTCCGGCCTAACGCGTGTGAACACTGAAGCTTTCTTT; CDR3 protein: CASSPSGLTRVNTEAFF
D gene: -; V gene: TRBV2; clone size: -; J gene: TRBJ2-1; CDR3 DNA: TGTGCCAGCAGTGCGGGAGCGGACCTGTACAATGAGCAGTTCTTC; CDR3 protein: CASSAGADLYNEQFF
D gene: -; V gene: TRBV5-6; clone size: -; J gene: TRBJ2-6; CDR3 DNA: TGTGCCAGCAGCTTTAAGGGGGTAAGCTCTGGGGCCAACGTCCTGACTTTC; CDR3 protein: CASSFKGVSSGANVLTF
D gene: -; V gene: TRBV19; clone size: -; J gene: TRBJ2-1; CDR3 DNA: TGTGCCAGTAGTACCCAGGGTGAGCAGTTCTTC; CDR3 protein: CASSTQGEQFF
D gene: -; V gene: TRBV11-2; clone size: -; J gene: TRBJ2-7; CDR3 DNA: TGTGCCAGCAGCTTAGTTCGCGGGACCTACGAGCAGTACTTC; CDR3 protein: CASSLVRGTYEQYF
D gene: -; V gene: TRBV2; clone size: once; J gene: TRBJ2-3; CDR3 DNA: TGTGCCAGCAGTGATGAAGGGGCGGCTTGGAATACGCAGTATTTT; CDR3 protein: CASSDEGAAWNTQYF
D gene: -; V gene: TRBV2; clone size: -; J gene: TRBJ2-3; CDR3 DNA: TGTGCCAGCGCGGGACCCGGAAAAGATACGCAGTATTTT; CDR3 protein: CASAGPGKDTQYF
D gene: TRBD1; V gene: TRBV7-2; clone size: -; J gene: TRBJ1-2; CDR3 DNA: TGTGCCAGCGGCTCCGGGACAGACTATGGCTACACCTTC; CDR3 protein: CASGSGTDYGYTF
D gene: -; V gene: TRBV21-1; clone size: -; J gene: TRBJ2-2; CDR3 DNA: TGTGCCAGCAGCCCCGGTTGGAGGCAGGGGCCTACCGGGGAGCTGTTTTTT; CDR3 protein: CASSPGWRQGPTGELFF
D gene: -; V gene: TRBV5-1; clone size: -; J gene: TRBJ2-5; CDR3 DNA: TGCGCCAGCAGCGGGGGGAGGAACCAAGAGACCCAGTACTTC; CDR3 protein: CASSGGRNQETQYF
D gene: -; V gene: TRBV30; clone size: -; J gene: TRBJ2-5; CDR3 DNA: TGTGCCTGGAGCAAATCGGGGTACCAAGAGACCCAGTACTTC; CDR3 protein: CAWSKSGYQETQYF
D gene: -; V gene: TRBV9; clone size: -; J gene: TRBJ2-3; CDR3 DNA: TGTGCCAGCAGCGTAGCGGGAGATGGGACAGATACGCAGTATTTT; CDR3 protein: CASSVAGDGTDTQYF
D gene: -; V gene: TRBV29-1; clone size: few; J gene: TRBJ1-5; CDR3 DNA: TGCAGCGTCCCCACTGGCTCGTTGGTTAGTAAGCATTTT; CDR3 protein: CSVPTGSLVSKHF
D gene: TRBD2; V gene: TRBV27; clone size: -; J gene: TRBJ2-1; CDR3 DNA: TGTGCCAGCAGGCGTAGCGGGGGGAGCTCCTACAATGAGCAGTTCTTC; CDR3 protein: CASRRSGGSSYNEQFF
D gene: -; V gene: TRBV10-3; clone size: -; J gene: TRBJ1-5; CDR3 DNA: TGTGCCATCAGTGACGGTTATAGCAATCAGCCCCAGCATTTT; CDR3 protein: CAISDGYSNQPQHF
D gene: TRBD1; V gene: TRBV5-5; clone size: once; J gene: TRBJ1-5; CDR3 DNA: TGTGCCAGCAGCCAAGCTGGGACAGGGAACGGTCAGCCCCAGCATTTT; CDR3 protein: CASSQAGTGNGQPQHF
D gene: -; V gene: TRBV7-6; clone size: -; J gene: TRBJ2-5; CDR3 DNA: TGTGCCAGCAGCTTACAGTTCCAAGAGACCCAGTACTTC; CDR3 protein: CASSLQFQETQYF
D gene: TRBD1; V gene: TRBV7-9; clone size: -; J gene: TRBJ1-3; CDR3 DNA: TGTGCCAGCAGCTTGAGCAGGGGGCCTGGAAACACCATATATTTT; CDR3 protein: CASSLSRGPGNTIYF
D gene: -; V gene: TRBV7-3; clone size: -; J gene: TRBJ2-3; CDR3 DNA: TGTGCCAGCAGCCTCGGCTCGGGGATTACTAGCACAGATACGCAGTATTTT; CDR3 protein: CASSLGSGITSTDTQYF
D gene: -; V gene: TRBV5-1; clone size: -; J gene: TRBJ2-1; CDR3 DNA: TGCGCCAGCAGCTTGGGGGTGGGAAACTCCTACAATGAGCAGTTCTTC; CDR3 protein: CASSLGVGNSYNEQFF
D gene: -; V gene: TRBV5-1; clone size: -; J gene: TRBJ2-1; CDR3 DNA: TGCGCCAGCAGCTTTACAGGGACCTCCTACAATGAGCAGTTCTTC; CDR3 protein: CASSFTGTSYNEQFF
D gene: -; V gene: TRBV7-8; clone size: -; J gene: TRBJ1-2; CDR3 DNA: TGTGCCAGCAGCTTACAACAGGGTGGTTTCTATGGCTACACCTTC; CDR3 protein: CASSLQQGGFYGYTF
D gene: TRBD2; V gene: TRBV2; clone size: -; J gene: TRBJ2-5; CDR3 DNA: TGTGCCAGCAGCAGGACTAGCGGGATACAAGAGACCCAGTACTTC; CDR3 protein: CASSRTSGIQETQYF
D gene: TRBD1; V gene: TRBV29-1; clone size: -; J gene: TRBJ1-1; CDR3 DNA: TGCAGCGTCTTACAGGGGACGAACACTGAAGCTTTCTTT; CDR3 protein: CSVLQGTNTEAFF
D gene: -; V gene: TRBV7-2; clone size: -; J gene: TRBJ2-7; CDR3 DNA: TGTGCCAGCAGCTTAGAGGACCTAGCGCGTGAGCAGTACTTC; CDR3 protein: CASSLEDLAREQYF
D gene: -; V gene: TRBV6-5; clone size: -; J gene: TRBJ2-7; CDR3 DNA: TGTGCCAGCAGTTCATACGTCCAGTACGAGCAGTACTTC; CDR3 protein: CASSSYVQYEQYF
D gene: -; V gene: TRBV7-9; clone size: few; J gene: TRBJ2-1; CDR3 DNA: TGTGCCAGCAGCTACGGGACTGTTAAGGAGCAGTTCTTC; CDR3 protein: CASSYGTVKEQFF
D gene: -; V gene: TRBV5-1; clone size: -; J gene: TRBJ2-7; CDR3 DNA: TGCGCCAGCATTCGTGGAGGGGAAGGGAAGCAGTACTTC; CDR3 protein: CASIRGGEGKQYF
D gene: -; V gene: TRBV5-1; clone size: -; J gene: TRBJ2-3; CDR3 DNA: TGCGCCAGCAGTTCAGGAGATACGCAGTATTTT; CDR3 protein: CASSSGDTQYF
D gene: TRBD2; V gene: TRBV30; clone size: -; J gene: TRBJ2-7; CDR3 DNA: TGTGCCTGGAGTCGAGGGACTAGCGGGAGGTTCTCCTACGAGCAGTACTTC; CDR3 protein: CAWSRGTSGRFSYEQYF
D gene: -; V gene: TRBV18; clone size: once; J gene: TRBJ1-2; CDR3 DNA: TGTGCCAGCTCACCTAGCCAGGATTATGGCTACACCTTC; CDR3 protein: CASSPSQDYGYTF
D gene: -; V gene: TRBV25-1; clone size: -; J gene: TRBJ1-2; CDR3 DNA: TGTGCCAGCAGTGAGTTGGTTGGGGCGGTGGATGGCTACACCTTC; CDR3 protein: CASSELVGAVDGYTF
D gene: TRBD2; V gene: TRBV4-2; clone size: once; J gene: TRBJ2-3; CDR3 DNA: TGTGCCAGCAGCCAGGGACTAGAGGATACGCAGTATTTT; CDR3 protein: CASSQGLEDTQYF
D gene: -; V gene: TRBV5-4; clone size: -; J gene: TRBJ2-5; CDR3 DNA: TGTGCCAGCAGCTTAGTTCAAGAGACCCAGTACTTC; CDR3 protein: CASSLVQETQYF
D gene: -; V gene: TRBV11-1; clone size: -; J gene: TRBJ2-7; CDR3 DNA: TGTGCCAGCAAAAAACAGGGCGGCGGCAGCTCCTACGAGCAGTACTTC; CDR3 protein: CASKKQGGGSSYEQYF
D gene: -; V gene: TRBV2; clone size: -; J gene: TRBJ2-5; CDR3 DNA: TGTGCCAGCAGTGAAGCGTCTTACCCGACCCAGTACTTC; CDR3 protein: CASSEASYPTQYF
D gene: TRBD1; V gene: TRBV6-4; clone size: -; J gene: TRBJ1-2; CDR3 DNA: TGTGCCGGCAGGGGGACAGGGGGCTACACCTTC; CDR3 protein: CAGRGTGGYTF
D gene: -; V gene: TRBV6-4; clone size: -; J gene: TRBJ2-5; CDR3 DNA: TGTGCCAGCAGTGGCGCGGGTGGAGAGACCCAGTACTTC; CDR3 protein: CASSGAGGETQYF
D gene: -; V gene: TRBV7-3; clone size: -; J gene: TRBJ1-6; CDR3 DNA: TGTGCCAGCAGCTTCTGGGGCCCAAATTCACCCCTCCACTTT; CDR3 protein: CASSFWGPNSPLHF
D gene: TRBD1; V gene: TRBV5-1; clone size: -; J gene: TRBJ2-5; CDR3 DNA: TGCGCCAGCACGGACAGGGGAGGGCAAGAGACCCAGTACTTC; CDR3 protein: CASTDRGGQETQYF